The 6 T cell receptor beta chains below all came from one sample that was sequenced in a study of blood T cells in healthy people across ages. Together with a sample-barcoded 5' primer, a J-beta primer mix was included in a second PCR lasting roughly 7 to 11 cycles. TCRdb re-called the 5' RACE reads with MiXCR, one entry per CDR3 protein. The repertoire holds about 690,000 distinct CDR3 sequences, with roughly two fifths as singletons. Sequencing was performed on blood. Receptor source: a man older than 75 in good health.

This sequence joins TRBV20-1 and TRBJ2-5; D may match TRBD1 or TRBD2 (5 bases each). The J call may be wrong; the DNA end is better matched by TRBJ2-7. Germline V gives CDR1 DFQATT, CDR2 SNEGSKA (reference sequence). The CDR3 totals 15 residues. CDR3 residues: CSARGGTADPYEQYF. As DNA, the CDR3 is TGCAGTGCTAGAGGGGGGACGGCAGACCCCTACGAGCAGTACTTC.

This rearrangement joins TRBV29-1 to TRBJ1-1, with unresolved D. This CDR3 is 13 amino acids long. Germline CDR1 SQVTM, CDR2 ANQGSEA. The ends were cut back, 5 bases at V and 3 bases at J, with 13 bases in the middle. As DNA, the CDR3 is TGCAGCGTTACCCGGGGTGGGGACACTGAAGCTTTCTTT. Translation gives CSVTRGGDTEAFF.

On this clonotype: One end of the junction fails to match germline, which may point to a read error. The gene calls are TRBV3-1 and TRBJ1-4; tentative D call: TRBD1 (5 bases). The CDR3 is made up of 13 amino acids. Germline V gives CDR1 LGHDT, CDR2 YNNKEL (reference sequence). As DNA, the CDR3 is TGTGCCGGCAGCCAGGCTCGGGGGGTTGTGCTGTTTTTT. Amino acids: CAGSQARGVVLFF.

This clonotype was picked up many times. The J gene is TRBJ2-1, the V gene TRBV5-1; 10 nucleotides align to TRBD2. CDR3 length: 17 amino acids. V trimming: 5 bases; J trimming: 4 bases; junction bases outside the gene matches: 12. In germline, CDR1 is SGHRS, CDR2 YFSETQ. The CDR3 protein is CASRRLAGGVVYNEQFF. The CDR3 DNA is TGCGCCAGCAGGCGATTAGCGGGAGGAGTAGTATACAATGAGCAGTTCTTC.

The chain uses TRBV7-3 and TRBJ2-1, with 10 bases fitting TRBD2. Unmatched junction bases numbered 10, after V lost 1 base and J lost 4 bases. Germline V lookup: CDR1 SGHTA, CDR2 FQGTGA. This CDR3 contains 18 residues. The CDR3 sequence: CASSLSAGGTSEYNEQFF. The CDR3 DNA reads as TGTGCCAGCAGCTTAAGCGCGGGAGGGACTAGCGAATACAATGAGCAGTTCTTC.

The chain couples TRBV10-3 to TRBJ2-7; TRBD2 might be the D (5 bases). V lost 3 bases and J lost 5, with 5 bases in between. The CDR3 runs to 11 residues. Germline values: CDR1 ENHRY, CDR2 SYGVKD. For the CDR3, the DNA is TGTGCCATCAGTGATAGCGACGAGCAGTACTTC. Its protein is CAISDSDEQYF.